Below, 23 T cell receptor beta chains from the same sample are listed, as sequenced in a study of control samples from healthy donors and cancer patients. Produced via immunoSEQ multiplex PCR; TCRdb's table is partial and in-frame only. Of about 140,000 clones listed, more than 85% are singletons. The sample comprised blood. These receptor sequences come from a woman between 25 and 40 years old in good health.

This chain links TRBV6-5 with TRBJ2-5; TRBD1 or TRBD2 may be the D gene (5 bases each). Germline V lookup: CDR1 MNHEY, CDR2 SVGAGI. This CDR3 contains 13 residues. Trimming pared 6 bases from V and 4 bases from J, leaving 12 bases between. In DNA form, the CDR3 reads TGTGCCAGCAGGGCCGAGGGGAGAGAGACCCAGTACTTC. Amino acid sequence: CASRAEGRETQYF.

The chain links TRBV6-5 to TRBJ1-1; 8 bases fit TRBD1. Germline assignment: CDR1 MNHEY and CDR2 SVGAGI. The trim removed 4 bases at V and 3 bases at J, leaving 1 base unmatched. The CDR3 has 13 residues. The CDR3 coding sequence is TGTGCCAGCAGTTTGACAGGGGACACTGAAGCTTTCTTT. This translates into CASSLTGDTEAFF.

The chain links TRBV27 to TRBJ2-5, with a weak D call TRBD2 (6 bases). Trimming took off 6 bases at V and 2 bases at J, with 7 bases between the two ends. This CDR3 region has 12 residues. Germline V lookup: CDR1 MNHEY, CDR2 SMNVEV (reference sequence). CDR3 coding DNA: TGTGCCAGCAGGGGGGGACAAGAGACCCAGTACTTC. Translated: CASRGGQETQYF.

This chain connects TRBV30 to TRBJ2-2, with D possibly TRBD2 on 6 matching bases. V shed 3 bases and J shed 4 bases, with 12 bases lying between them. The CDR3 runs to 14 residues. The V gene's germline CDR1 is GTSNPN and CDR2 SVGIG (reference sequence). The CDR3 DNA sequence: TGTGCCTGGAGAAGGCTAGCGATCACCGGGGAGCTGTTTTTT. This gives the protein CAWRRLAITGELFF. Combining the CDR3 with reference TRBV30 and TRBJ2-2 gives the whole variable domain SQTIHQWPATLVQPVGSPLSLECTVEGTSNPNLYWYRQAAGRGLQLLFYSVGIGQISSEVPQNLSASRPQDRQFILSSKKLLLSDSGFYLCAWRRLAITGELFFGEGSRLTVL.

This chain uses TRBV27 with TRBJ2-2; unclear D gene. The CDR3 is 15 amino acids. Germline V gene data show CDR1 as MNHEY and CDR2 as SMNVEV (reference sequence). Trimming left V 3 bases short and J 9 bases short, with 17 bases between. The CDR3 region is CASSFAPTGRRELFF. CDR3 DNA sequence: TGTGCCAGCAGTTTTGCCCCCACTGGCCGTAGGGAGCTGTTTTTT.

Turning to this clone: Other nucleotide sequences from this sample produce the same CDR3. The V and J genes are TRBV20-1 and TRBJ2-7; D gene ambiguous. Trimming cost V 3 bases and J 1 base, with 10 bases left between them. CDR1 and CDR2 (germline): DFQATT, SNEGSKA (reference sequence). The CDR3 extends over 13 amino acids. This chain's CDR3 is CSASSGSSYEQYF. CDR3 sequence (DNA): TGCAGTGCTAGTTCCGGGTCTTCCTACGAGCAGTACTTC.

The chain couples TRBV15 to TRBJ2-5, with no clear D. Germline V CDR1 and CDR2: LNHNV, YYDKDF (reference sequence). The CDR3 totals 13 residues. V dropped 0 bases and J dropped 4 bases, with 6 bases sitting between them. CDR3: CATSRDPGETQYF. In nucleotides, the CDR3 is TGTGCCACCAGCAGAGACCCGGGAGAGACCCAGTACTTC.

As to this clone: Other DNA sequences within the sample encode an identical CDR3. V gene TRBV14 combines with J gene TRBJ2-7, with TRBD2 matching over 10 bases. Trimming took 0 bases from V and 6 from J; bases not matched to a gene: 5. The CDR3 has 15 amino acids. CDR1 and CDR2 from the germline V gene are SGHDN and FVKESK. CDR3 in DNA: TGTGCCAGCAGCCAAGATCCTAGCGGGAGATCCGAGCAGTACTTC. Protein product: CASSQDPSGRSEQYF.

DNA of the CDR3: TGTGCCAGCAGCCGGGACTACCCGGATGAGCAGTACTTC. Its translation: CASSRDYPDEQYF. The chain is built from TRBV6-5 and TRBJ2-7, with 7 positions matching TRBD2. The CDR3 contains 13 residues. Germline V gene lookup returns CDR1 MNHEY and CDR2 SVGAGI. V shed 6 bases, J shed 7 bases, and the junction held 9 bases outside the gene matches.

The chain combines TRBV27 with TRBJ2-7, with a tentative D call TRBD2 (7 bases). Germline V lookup: CDR1 MNHEY, CDR2 SMNVEV (reference sequence). This CDR3 spans 14 amino acids. V was shortened by 7 bases and J by 2 bases, with 15 bases between the two germline ends. CDR3 residues: CASTTAGAPYEQYF. In DNA form, the CDR3 reads TGTGCCAGCACCACCGCGGGGGCCCCCTACGAGCAGTACTTC.

This clone has only one observation. The chain uses TRBV6-5 and TRBJ1-5; 8 bases map to TRBD1. Trimming at V came to 2 bases and at J to 4 bases, leaving 4 bases not matched to a gene. Germline CDR1 MNHEY, CDR2 SVGAGI. CDR3 length equals 15 residues. The CDR3 DNA reads as TGTGCCAGCAGTTACGGGACAGGCCTTAATCAGCCCCAGCATTTT. This encodes CASSYGTGLNQPQHF.

This clone turned up a few times. The rearrangement uses TRBV6-5 and TRBJ2-5, with 7 bases aligning to TRBD2. CDR3 length equals 14 residues. The V gene end was trimmed by 6 bases and the J gene end by 4 bases; junction bases not matched to a gene: 8. In germline, CDR1 is MNHEY, CDR2 SVGAGI. CDR3 nucleotide sequence: TGTGCCAGCAGCCCCGGGTGGGGGGGAGAGACCCAGTACTTC. This sequence encodes CASSPGWGGETQYF.

The V gene is TRBV7-9, the J gene TRBJ2-2, with TRBD2 identical over 9 bases. From germline, CDR1 is SEHNR and CDR2 FQNEAQ (reference sequence). The CDR3 spans 17 residues. The J segment lost 2 bases and the V segment lost 3 bases, leaving 7 bases of the junction unmatched. The CDR3: CASSFTSLAGNTGELFF. The CDR3 DNA reads as TGTGCCAGCAGCTTTACTTCCCTAGCGGGAAACACCGGGGAGCTGTTTTTT.

The sample holds a few counts of this clone. The chain combines TRBV7-9 with TRBJ2-7, with 9 bases aligning to TRBD2. The CDR3 runs to 17 residues. In germline, CDR1 is SEHNR, CDR2 FQNEAQ (reference sequence). V lost 3 bases and J lost 2; bases outside the gene matches: 11. CDR3 sequence reads: CASSLFPRVAGAYEQYF. CDR3 bases: TGTGCCAGCAGCTTGTTCCCCCGAGTAGCGGGGGCCTACGAGCAGTACTTC.

V usage is TRBV5-1 and J usage is TRBJ2-1, with 8 bases matching TRBD2. V lost 0 bases to trimming and J lost 8 bases; unmatched junction nucleotides: 4. Germline V gives CDR1 SGHRS, CDR2 YFSETQ. CDR3 length: 14 residues. CDR3: CASSLGSGRDEQFF. In DNA form, the CDR3 reads TGCGCCAGCAGCTTGGGGAGCGGGAGAGATGAGCAGTTCTTC. Using reference TRBV5-1 and TRBJ2-1 for the parts outside the CDR3, the full variable domain is KAGVTQTPRYLIKTRGQQVTLSCSPISGHRSVSWYQQTPGQGLQFLFEYFSETQRNKGNFPGRFSGRQFSNSRSEMNVSTLELGDSALYLCASSLGSGRDEQFFGPGTRLTVL.

The rearrangement links TRBV6-5 to TRBJ2-1; D gene uncertain. The germline V gene has CDR1 MNHEY and CDR2 SVGAGI. The CDR3 runs to 12 residues. V was shortened by 5 bases and J by 10 bases, with 12 bases between the two germline ends. The CDR3, as DNA: TGTGCCAGCAGTCCTCATAGAAACGAGCAGTTCTTC. Translating it yields CASSPHRNEQFF.

The V and J genes are TRBV10-3 and TRBJ1-2; maybe TRBD1 (5 bases). V shed 7 bases and J shed 0 bases, with 12 bases lying between them. The CDR3 has 14 residues. The V gene's germline CDR1 is ENHRY and CDR2 SYGVKD. For the CDR3, the DNA is TGTGCCATCACCCGACAGCAAACTAACTATGGCTACACCTTC. Translated: CAITRQQTNYGYTF.

The rearrangement links TRBV7-9 to TRBJ2-5; TRBD2 agrees at 8 bases. V dropped 7 bases and J dropped 5; count of bases not matched to a gene: 9. The length of the CDR3 is 14 residues. Germline values: CDR1 SEHNR, CDR2 FQNEAQ (reference sequence). The CDR3 is CASTRGGAQETQYF. CDR3 sequence (DNA): TGTGCCAGCACCCGGGGGGGAGCACAGGAGACCCAGTACTTC. Supplemented by reference TRBV7-9 and TRBJ2-5, the full variable domain reads DTGVSQNPRHKITKRGQNVTFRCDPISEHNRLYWYRQTLGQGPEFLTYFQNEAQLEKSRLLSDRFSAERPKGSFSTLEIQRTEQGDSAMYLCASTRGGAQETQYFGPGTRLLVL.

The CDR3 is CATQSRGRGEKLFF. CDR3 in DNA: TGTGCCACCCAATCCAGGGGCAGAGGTGAAAAACTGTTTTTT. V usage is TRBV19 and J usage is TRBJ1-4; D is perhaps TRBD1 (6 bases). The germline V gene has CDR1 LNHDA and CDR2 SQIVND (reference sequence). CDR3 length: 14 residues. Trimming took 10 bases from V and 7 from J, leaving 19 bases between them. The full variable domain, completed using reference TRBV19 and TRBJ1-4, is DGGITQSPKYLFRKEGQNVTLSCEQNLNHDAMYWYRQDPGQGLRLIYYSQIVNDFQKGDIAEGYSVSREKKESFPLTVTSAQKNPTAFYLCATQSRGRGEKLFFGSGTQLSVL.

This rearrangement joins TRBV3-1 (or the pseudogene TRBV3-2) to TRBJ2-1; TRBD2 matches at 14 bases. The germline V gene has CDR1 LGHDT and CDR2 YNNKEL (reference sequence). CDR3 length equals 17 residues. V was pared by 3 bases and J by 7 bases, with 8 bases of the junction left unmatched. CDR3 in DNA: TGTGCCAGCAGCCATAAATCGGGACTAGCGGGAGAAAATGAGCAGTTCTTC. Translated: CASSHKSGLAGENEQFF.

V usage is TRBV11-2 and J usage is TRBJ1-3; D gene uncertain. Germline values: CDR1 SGHAT, CDR2 FQNNGV. V was pared by 4 bases and J by 0 bases, with 10 bases between. This CDR3 is 15 amino acids long. The CDR3: CASSSGGSSGNTIYF. DNA of the CDR3: TGTGCCAGCAGCTCGGGAGGTTCCTCTGGAAACACCATATATTTT.

V usage is TRBV29-1 and J usage is TRBJ1-1; D is perhaps TRBD1 (5 bases). The CDR3 loop spans 13 amino acids. The germline V gene has CDR1 SQVTM and CDR2 ANQGSEA. V shed 3 bases and J shed 6 bases, with 14 bases lying between them. CDR3 loop: CSVDFMGVSEAFF. As DNA, the CDR3 is TGCAGCGTTGACTTCATGGGGGTCTCTGAAGCTTTCTTT.

The J gene is TRBJ2-7, the V gene TRBV6-5, with TRBD2 matching 10 bases. Germline CDR1 is MNHEY and CDR2 is SVGAGI. CDR3 length: 15 amino acids. With V trimmed by 6 bases and J by 1 base, 6 bases remained unmatched. The CDR3 region has the DNA TGTGCCAGCAGGGGCATAGCGGGAGGATCCTACGAGCAGTACTTC. Translating it yields CASRGIAGGSYEQYF.